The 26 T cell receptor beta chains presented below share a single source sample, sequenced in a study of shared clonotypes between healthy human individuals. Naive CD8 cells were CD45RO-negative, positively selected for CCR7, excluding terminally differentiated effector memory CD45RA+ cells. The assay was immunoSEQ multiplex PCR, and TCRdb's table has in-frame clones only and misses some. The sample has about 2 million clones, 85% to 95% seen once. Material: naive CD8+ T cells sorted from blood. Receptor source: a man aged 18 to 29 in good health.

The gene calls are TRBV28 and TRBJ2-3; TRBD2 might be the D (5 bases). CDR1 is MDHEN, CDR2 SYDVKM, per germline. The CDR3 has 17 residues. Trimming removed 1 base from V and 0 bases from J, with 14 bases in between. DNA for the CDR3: TGTGCCAGCAGTTTATTTCCGCCGGACTCTAGCACAGATACGCAGTATTTT. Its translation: CASSLFPPDSSTDTQYF. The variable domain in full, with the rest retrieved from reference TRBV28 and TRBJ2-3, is DVKVTQSSRYLVKRTGEKVFLECVQDMDHENMFWYRQDPGLGLRLIYFSYDVKMKEKGDIPEGYSVSREKKERFSLILESASTNQTSMYLCASSLFPPDSSTDTQYFGPGTRLTVL.

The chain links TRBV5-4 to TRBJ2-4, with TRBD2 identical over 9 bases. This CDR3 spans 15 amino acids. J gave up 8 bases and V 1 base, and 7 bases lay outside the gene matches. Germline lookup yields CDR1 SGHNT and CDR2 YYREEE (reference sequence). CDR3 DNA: TGTGCCAGCAGCTTGCGGGTAGCGGGAGTGGACATTCAGTACTTC. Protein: CASSLRVAGVDIQYF.

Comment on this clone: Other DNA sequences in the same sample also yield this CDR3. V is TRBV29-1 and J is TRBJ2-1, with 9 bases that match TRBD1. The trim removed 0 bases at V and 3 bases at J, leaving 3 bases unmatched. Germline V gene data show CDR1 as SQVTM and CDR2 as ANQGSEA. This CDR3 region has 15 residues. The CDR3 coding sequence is TGCAGCGTTGAAGACCTGGACAGGGGCTACAATGAGCAGTTCTTC. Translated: CSVEDLDRGYNEQFF.

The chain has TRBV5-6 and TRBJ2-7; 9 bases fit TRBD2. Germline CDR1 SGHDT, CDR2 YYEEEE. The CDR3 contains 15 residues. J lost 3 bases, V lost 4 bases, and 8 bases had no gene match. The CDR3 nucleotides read TGTGCCAGCAGCATGACTAGCGGATTGTACTACGAGCAGTACTTC. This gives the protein CASSMTSGLYYEQYF.

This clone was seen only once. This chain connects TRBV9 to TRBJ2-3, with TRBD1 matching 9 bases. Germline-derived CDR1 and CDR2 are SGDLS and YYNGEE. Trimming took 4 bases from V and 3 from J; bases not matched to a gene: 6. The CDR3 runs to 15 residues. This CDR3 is CASSPRDRVTDTQYF. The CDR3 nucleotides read TGTGCCAGCAGCCCCCGGGACAGGGTAACAGATACGCAGTATTTT.

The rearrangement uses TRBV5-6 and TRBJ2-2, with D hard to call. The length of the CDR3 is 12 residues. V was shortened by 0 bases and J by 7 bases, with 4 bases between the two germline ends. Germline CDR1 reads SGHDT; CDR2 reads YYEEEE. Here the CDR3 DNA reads TGTGCCAGCAGCTTGGTTGTCGGGGAGCTGTTTTTT. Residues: CASSLVVGELFF. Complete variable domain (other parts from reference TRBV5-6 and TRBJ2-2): DAGVTQSPTHLIKTRGQQVTLRCSPKSGHDTVSWYQQALGQGPQFIFQYYEEEERQRGNFPDRFSGHQFPNYSSELNVNALLLGDSALYLCASSLVVGELFFGEGSRLTVL.

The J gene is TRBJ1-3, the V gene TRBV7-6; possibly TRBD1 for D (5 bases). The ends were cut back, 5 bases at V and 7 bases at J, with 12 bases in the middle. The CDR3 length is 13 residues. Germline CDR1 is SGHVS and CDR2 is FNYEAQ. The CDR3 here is CASSQDIGNTIYF. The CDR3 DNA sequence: TGTGCCAGCAGCCAGGACATCGGGAACACCATATATTTT.

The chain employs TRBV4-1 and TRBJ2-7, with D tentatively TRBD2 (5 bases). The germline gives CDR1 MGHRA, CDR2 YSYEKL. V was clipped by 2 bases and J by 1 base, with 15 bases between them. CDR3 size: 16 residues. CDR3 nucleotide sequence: TGCGCCAGCAGCCAAATGAGTCATTCGGGGTCCTACGAGCAGTACTTC. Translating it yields CASSQMSHSGSYEQYF.

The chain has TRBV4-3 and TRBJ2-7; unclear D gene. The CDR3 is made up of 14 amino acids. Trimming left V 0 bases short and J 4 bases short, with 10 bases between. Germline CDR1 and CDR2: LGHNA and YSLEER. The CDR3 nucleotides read TGCGCCAGCAGCCAAGATACGGAAAATTACGAGCAGTACTTC. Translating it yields CASSQDTENYEQYF.

CDR3: CASSHPGTSYEQYF. CDR3 sequence (DNA): TGTGCCAGCAGCCACCCCGGGACATCCTACGAGCAGTACTTC. V and J are TRBV7-9 and TRBJ2-7; D might be TRBD1 (6 bases). V lost 5 bases and J 1 base, leaving 12 bases between the germline ends. There are 14 residues in the CDR3. Germline V gives CDR1 SEHNR, CDR2 FQNEAQ (reference sequence).

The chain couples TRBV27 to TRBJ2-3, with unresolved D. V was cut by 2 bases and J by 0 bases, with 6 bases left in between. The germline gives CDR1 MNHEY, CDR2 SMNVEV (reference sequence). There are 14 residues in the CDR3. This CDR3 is CASSLIVSTDTQYF. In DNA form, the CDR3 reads TGTGCCAGCAGTTTAATAGTTAGCACAGATACGCAGTATTTT.

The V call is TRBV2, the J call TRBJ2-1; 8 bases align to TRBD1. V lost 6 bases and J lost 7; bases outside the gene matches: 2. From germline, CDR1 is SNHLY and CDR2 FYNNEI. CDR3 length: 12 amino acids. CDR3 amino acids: CASRDRENEQFF. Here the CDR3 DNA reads TGTGCCAGCAGGGACAGGGAAAATGAGCAGTTCTTC.

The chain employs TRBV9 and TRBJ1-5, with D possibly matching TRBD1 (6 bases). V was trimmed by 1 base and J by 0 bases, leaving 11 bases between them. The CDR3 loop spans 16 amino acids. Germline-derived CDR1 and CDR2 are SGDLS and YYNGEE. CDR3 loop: CASSVTRGGSNQPQHF. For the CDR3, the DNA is TGTGCCAGCAGCGTAACCAGGGGCGGTAGCAATCAGCCCCAGCATTTT.

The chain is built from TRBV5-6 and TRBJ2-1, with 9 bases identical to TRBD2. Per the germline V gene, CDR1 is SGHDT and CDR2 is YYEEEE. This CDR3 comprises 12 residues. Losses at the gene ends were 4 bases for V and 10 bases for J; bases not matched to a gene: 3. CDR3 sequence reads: CASSETSGEQFF. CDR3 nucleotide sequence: TGTGCCAGCAGCGAAACTAGCGGGGAGCAGTTCTTC.

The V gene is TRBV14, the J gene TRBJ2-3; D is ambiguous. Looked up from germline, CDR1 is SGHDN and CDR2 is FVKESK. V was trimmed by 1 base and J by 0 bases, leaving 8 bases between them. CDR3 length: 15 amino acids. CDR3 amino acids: CASSQGPASTDTQYF. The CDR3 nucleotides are TGTGCCAGCAGCCAAGGGCCAGCTAGCACAGATACGCAGTATTTT. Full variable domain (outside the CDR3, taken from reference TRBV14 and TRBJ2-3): EAGVTQFPSHSVIEKGQTVTLRCDPISGHDNLYWYRRVMGKEIKFLLHFVKESKQDESGMPNNRFLAERTGGTYSTLKVQPAELEDSGVYFCASSQGPASTDTQYFGPGTRLTVL.

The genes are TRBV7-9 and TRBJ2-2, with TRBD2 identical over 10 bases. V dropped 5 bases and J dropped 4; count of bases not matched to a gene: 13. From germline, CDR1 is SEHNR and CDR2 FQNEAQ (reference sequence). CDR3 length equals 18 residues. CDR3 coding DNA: TGTGCCAGCAGCCACCCCAGCGGGGGGGCCTCGGGCACCGGGGAGCTGTTTTTT. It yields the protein CASSHPSGGASGTGELFF.

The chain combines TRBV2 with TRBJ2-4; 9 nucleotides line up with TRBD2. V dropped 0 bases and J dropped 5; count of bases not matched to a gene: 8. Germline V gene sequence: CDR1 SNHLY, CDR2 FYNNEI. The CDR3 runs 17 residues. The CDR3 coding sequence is TGTGCCAGCAGTGAAGCCCTCGTAGCGGGAGCTGAAAACATTCAGTACTTC. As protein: CASSEALVAGAENIQYF.

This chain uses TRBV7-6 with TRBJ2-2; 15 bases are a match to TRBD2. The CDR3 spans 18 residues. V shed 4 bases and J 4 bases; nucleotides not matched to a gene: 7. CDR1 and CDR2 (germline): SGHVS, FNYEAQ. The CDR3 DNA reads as TGTGCCAGCAGCTCGGGACTAGCGGGAGGAGAAAGCACCGGGGAGCTGTTTTTT. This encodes CASSSGLAGGESTGELFF.

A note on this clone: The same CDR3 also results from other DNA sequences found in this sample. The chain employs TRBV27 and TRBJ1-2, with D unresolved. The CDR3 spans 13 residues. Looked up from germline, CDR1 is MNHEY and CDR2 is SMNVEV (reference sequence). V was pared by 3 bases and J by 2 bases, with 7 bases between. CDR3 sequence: CASSLGENYGYTF. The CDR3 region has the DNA TGTGCCAGCAGTTTGGGAGAGAACTATGGCTACACCTTC.

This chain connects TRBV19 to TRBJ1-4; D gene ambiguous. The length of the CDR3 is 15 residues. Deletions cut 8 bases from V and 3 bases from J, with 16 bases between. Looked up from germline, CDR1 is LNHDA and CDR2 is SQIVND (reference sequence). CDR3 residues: CASSYGSWANEKLFF. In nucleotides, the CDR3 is TGTGCCAGTTCGTACGGGAGTTGGGCTAATGAAAAACTGTTTTTT.

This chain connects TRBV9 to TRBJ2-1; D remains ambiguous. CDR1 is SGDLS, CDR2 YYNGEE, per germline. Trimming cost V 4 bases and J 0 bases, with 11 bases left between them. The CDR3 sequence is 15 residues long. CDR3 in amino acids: CASSPRTVSYNEQFF. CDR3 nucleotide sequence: TGTGCCAGCAGCCCCCGGACGGTCTCCTACAATGAGCAGTTCTTC.

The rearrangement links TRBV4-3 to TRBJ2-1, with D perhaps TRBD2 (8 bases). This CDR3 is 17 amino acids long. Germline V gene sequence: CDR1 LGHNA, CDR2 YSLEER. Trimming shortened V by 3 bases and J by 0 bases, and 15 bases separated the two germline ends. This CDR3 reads CASSQVSGDSSYNEQFF. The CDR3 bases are TGCGCCAGCAGCCAGGTTAGCGGGGACAGCTCCTACAATGAGCAGTTCTTC.

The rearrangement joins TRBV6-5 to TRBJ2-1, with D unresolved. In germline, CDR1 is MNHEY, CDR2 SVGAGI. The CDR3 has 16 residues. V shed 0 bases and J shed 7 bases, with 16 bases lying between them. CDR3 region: CASSYSVRLALNEQFF. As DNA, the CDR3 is TGTGCCAGCAGTTACTCCGTCCGTCTGGCCCTTAATGAGCAGTTCTTC.

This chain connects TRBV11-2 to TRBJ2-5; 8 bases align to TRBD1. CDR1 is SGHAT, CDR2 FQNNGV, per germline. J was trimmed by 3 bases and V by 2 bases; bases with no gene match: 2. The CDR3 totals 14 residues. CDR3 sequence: CASSLTQGEETQYF. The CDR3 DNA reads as TGTGCCAGCAGCTTAACACAGGGGGAAGAGACCCAGTACTTC.

The CDR3 coding sequence is TGTGCCAGCAGTTTATCGGCGAGCACCGGGGAGCTGTTTTTT. It yields the protein CASSLSASTGELFF. V usage is TRBV27 and J usage is TRBJ2-2; the D is unclear. There are 14 residues in the CDR3. Germline CDR1 is MNHEY and CDR2 is SMNVEV (reference sequence). V lost 0 bases, J lost 4 bases, and 6 bases lay in between.

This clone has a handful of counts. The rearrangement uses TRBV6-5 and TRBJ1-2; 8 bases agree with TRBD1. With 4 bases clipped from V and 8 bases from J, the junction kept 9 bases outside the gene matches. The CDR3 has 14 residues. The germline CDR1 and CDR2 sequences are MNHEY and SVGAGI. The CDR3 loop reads CASSSSPGGGGYTF. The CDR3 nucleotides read TGTGCCAGCAGTTCCTCCCCAGGGGGCGGCGGCTACACCTTC.